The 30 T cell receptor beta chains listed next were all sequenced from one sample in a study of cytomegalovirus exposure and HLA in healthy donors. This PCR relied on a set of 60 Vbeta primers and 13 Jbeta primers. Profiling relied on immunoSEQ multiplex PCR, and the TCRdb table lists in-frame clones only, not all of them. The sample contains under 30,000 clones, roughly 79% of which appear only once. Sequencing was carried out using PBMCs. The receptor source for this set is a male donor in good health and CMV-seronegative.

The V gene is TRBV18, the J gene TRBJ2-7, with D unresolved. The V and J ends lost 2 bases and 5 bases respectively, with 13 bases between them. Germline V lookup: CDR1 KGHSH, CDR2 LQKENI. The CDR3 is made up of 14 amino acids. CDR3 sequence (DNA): TGTGCCAGCTCACCAGGCAGGATCCCCGACGAGCAGTACTTC. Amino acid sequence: CASSPGRIPDEQYF.

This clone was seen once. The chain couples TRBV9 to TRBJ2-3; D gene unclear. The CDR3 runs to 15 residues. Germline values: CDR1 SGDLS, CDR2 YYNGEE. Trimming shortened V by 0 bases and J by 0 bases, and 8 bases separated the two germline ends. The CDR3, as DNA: TGTGCCAGCAGCGTAGCCGGGTATAGCACAGATACGCAGTATTTT. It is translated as CASSVAGYSTDTQYF. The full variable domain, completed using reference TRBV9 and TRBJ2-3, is DSGVTQTPKHLITATGQRVTLRCSPRSGDLSVYWYQQSLDQGLQFLIQYYNGEERAKGNILERFSAQQFPDLHSELNLSSLELGDSALYFCASSVAGYSTDTQYFGPGTRLTVL.

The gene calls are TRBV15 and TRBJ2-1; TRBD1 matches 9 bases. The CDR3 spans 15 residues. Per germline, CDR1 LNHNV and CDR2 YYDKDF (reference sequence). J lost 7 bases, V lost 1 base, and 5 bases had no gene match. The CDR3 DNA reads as TGTGCCACCAGCAGAGGGACAGGGGCATGGAATGAGCAGTTCTTC. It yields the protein CATSRGTGAWNEQFF.

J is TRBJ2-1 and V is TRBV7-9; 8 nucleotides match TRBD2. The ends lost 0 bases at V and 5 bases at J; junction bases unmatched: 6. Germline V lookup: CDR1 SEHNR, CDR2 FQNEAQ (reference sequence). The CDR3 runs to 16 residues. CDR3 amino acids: CASSLAFSGANNEQFF. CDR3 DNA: TGTGCCAGCAGCTTAGCGTTTAGCGGGGCCAACAATGAGCAGTTCTTC.

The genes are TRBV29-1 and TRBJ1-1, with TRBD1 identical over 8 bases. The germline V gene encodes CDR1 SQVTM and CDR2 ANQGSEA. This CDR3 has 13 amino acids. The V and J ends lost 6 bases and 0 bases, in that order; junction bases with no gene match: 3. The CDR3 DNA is TGCAGCGTACGACAGGGGATGAACACTGAAGCTTTCTTT. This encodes CSVRQGMNTEAFF. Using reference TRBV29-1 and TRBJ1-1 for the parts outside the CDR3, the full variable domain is SAVISQKPSRDICQRGTSLTIQCQVDSQVTMMFWYRQQPGQSLTLIATANQGSEATYESGFVIDKFPISRPNLTFSTLTVSNMSPEDSSIYLCSVRQGMNTEAFFGQGTRLTVV.

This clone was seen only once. The CDR3 here is CASSWKQGGTYEQYF. In DNA, the CDR3 is TGTGCCAGCAGCTGGAAACAGGGGGGGACCTACGAGCAGTACTTC. The rearrangement joins TRBV7-2 to TRBJ2-5; D may be TRBD1 (8 bases). The J call could be wrong; TRBJ2-7 is a better fit for the DNA end. The CDR3 runs to 15 residues. CDR1 SGHTA and CDR2 FQGNSA come from the germline V gene.

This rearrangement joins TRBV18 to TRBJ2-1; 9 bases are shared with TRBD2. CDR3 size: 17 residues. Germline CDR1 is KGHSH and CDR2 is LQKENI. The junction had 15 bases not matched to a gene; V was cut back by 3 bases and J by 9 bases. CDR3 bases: TGTGCCAGCTCACCCCGGCTAGCGGGGACCCACATTACTGAGCAGTTCTTC. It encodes CASSPRLAGTHITEQFF.

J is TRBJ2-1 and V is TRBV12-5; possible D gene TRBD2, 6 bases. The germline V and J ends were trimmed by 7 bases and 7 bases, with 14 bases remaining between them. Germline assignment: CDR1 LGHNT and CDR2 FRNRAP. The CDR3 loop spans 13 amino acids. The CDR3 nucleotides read TGTGCTAGTGCACGGGACTTTCTAAATGAGCAGTTCTTC. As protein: CASARDFLNEQFF.

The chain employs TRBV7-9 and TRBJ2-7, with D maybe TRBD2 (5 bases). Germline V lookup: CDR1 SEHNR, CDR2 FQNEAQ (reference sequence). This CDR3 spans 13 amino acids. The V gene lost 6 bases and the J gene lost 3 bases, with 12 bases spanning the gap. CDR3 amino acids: CASSPSRGYEQYF. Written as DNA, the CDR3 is TGTGCCAGCAGTCCTAGCCGGGGCTACGAGCAGTACTTC.

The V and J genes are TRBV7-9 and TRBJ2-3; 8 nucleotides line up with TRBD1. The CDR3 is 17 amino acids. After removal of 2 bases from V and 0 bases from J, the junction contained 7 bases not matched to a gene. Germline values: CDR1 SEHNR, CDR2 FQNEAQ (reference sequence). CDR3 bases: TGTGCCAGCAGCTTACCAGGGGACAGGCTGAGCACAGATACGCAGTATTTT. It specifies CASSLPGDRLSTDTQYF.

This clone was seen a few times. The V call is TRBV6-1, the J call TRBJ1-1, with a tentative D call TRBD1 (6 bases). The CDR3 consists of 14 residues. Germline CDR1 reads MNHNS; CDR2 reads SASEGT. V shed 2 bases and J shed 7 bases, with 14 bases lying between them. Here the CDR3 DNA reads TGTGCCAGCAGTGAAAGGGGGTTGGCTTATGAAGCTTTCTTT. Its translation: CASSERGLAYEAFF.

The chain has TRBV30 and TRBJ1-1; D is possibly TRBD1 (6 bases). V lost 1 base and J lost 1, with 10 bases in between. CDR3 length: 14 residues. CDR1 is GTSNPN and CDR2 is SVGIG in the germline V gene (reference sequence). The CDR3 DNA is TGTGCCTGGAGTGGGGACACTTCGAACACTGAAGCTTTCTTT. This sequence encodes CAWSGDTSNTEAFF.

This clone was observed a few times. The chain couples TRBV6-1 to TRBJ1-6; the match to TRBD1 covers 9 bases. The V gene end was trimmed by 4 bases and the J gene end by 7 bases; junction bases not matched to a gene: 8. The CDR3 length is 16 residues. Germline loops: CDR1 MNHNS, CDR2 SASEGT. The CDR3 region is CASSVASGTGNSPLHF. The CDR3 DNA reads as TGTGCCAGCAGTGTCGCCTCCGGGACAGGGAATTCACCCCTCCACTTT.

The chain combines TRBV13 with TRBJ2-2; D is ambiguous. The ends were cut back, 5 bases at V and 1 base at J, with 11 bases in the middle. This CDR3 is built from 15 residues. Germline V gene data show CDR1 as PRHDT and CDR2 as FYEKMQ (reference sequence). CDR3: CASSDLRRNTGELFF. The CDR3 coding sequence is TGTGCCAGCAGCGACCTGCGGCGGAACACCGGGGAGCTGTTTTTT.

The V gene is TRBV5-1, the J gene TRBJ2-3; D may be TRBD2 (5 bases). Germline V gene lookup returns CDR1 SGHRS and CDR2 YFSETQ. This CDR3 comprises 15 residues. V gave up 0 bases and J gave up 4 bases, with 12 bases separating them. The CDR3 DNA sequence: TGCGCCAGCAGCTTGGGCCTAGCAGCATCAGATACGCAGTATTTT. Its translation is CASSLGLAASDTQYF.

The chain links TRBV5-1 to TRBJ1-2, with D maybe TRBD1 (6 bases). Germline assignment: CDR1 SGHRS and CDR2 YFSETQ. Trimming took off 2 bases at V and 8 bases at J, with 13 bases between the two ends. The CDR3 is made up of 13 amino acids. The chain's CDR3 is CASSFGPTGGYTF. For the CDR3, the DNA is TGCGCCAGCAGCTTCGGCCCCACAGGGGGCTACACCTTC. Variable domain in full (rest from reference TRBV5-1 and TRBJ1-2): KAGVTQTPRYLIKTRGQQVTLSCSPISGHRSVSWYQQTPGQGLQFLFEYFSETQRNKGNFPGRFSGRQFSNSRSEMNVSTLELGDSALYLCASSFGPTGGYTFGSGTRLTVV.

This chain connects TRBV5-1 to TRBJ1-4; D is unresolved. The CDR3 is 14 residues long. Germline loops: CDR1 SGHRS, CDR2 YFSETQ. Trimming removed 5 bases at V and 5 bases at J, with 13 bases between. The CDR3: CASSWRVSNEKLFF. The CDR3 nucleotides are TGCGCCAGCAGTTGGAGGGTCTCGAATGAAAAACTGTTTTTT.

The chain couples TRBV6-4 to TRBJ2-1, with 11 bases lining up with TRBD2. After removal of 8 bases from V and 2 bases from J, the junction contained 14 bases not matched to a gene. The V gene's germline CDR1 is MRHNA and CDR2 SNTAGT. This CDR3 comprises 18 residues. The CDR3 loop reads CASPRGGSGGAPYNEQFF. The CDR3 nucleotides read TGTGCCAGCCCCAGGGGCGGTAGCGGGGGGGCCCCCTACAATGAGCAGTTCTTC.

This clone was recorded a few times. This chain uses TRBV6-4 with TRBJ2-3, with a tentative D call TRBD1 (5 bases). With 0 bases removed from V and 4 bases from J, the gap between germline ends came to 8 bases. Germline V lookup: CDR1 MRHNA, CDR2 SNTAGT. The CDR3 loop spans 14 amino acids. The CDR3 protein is CASSDSPGPDTQYF. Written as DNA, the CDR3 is TGTGCCAGCAGTGACTCGCCAGGGCCAGATACGCAGTATTTT.

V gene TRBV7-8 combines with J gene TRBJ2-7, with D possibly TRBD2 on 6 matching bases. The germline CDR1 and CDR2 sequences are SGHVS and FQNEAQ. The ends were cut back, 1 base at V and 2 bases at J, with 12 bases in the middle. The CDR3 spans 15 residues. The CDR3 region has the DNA TGTGCCAGCAGCTTAGGGTCTAGCGATACCTACGAGCAGTACTTC. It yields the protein CASSLGSSDTYEQYF.

CDR3 sequence reads: CASSYYPDSPDTQYF. The CDR3 DNA sequence: TGTGCCAGCAGTTATTACCCCGACAGTCCAGATACGCAGTATTTT. V is TRBV6-5 and J is TRBJ2-3; D perhaps matches TRBD1 (5 bases). V lost 3 bases, J lost 4 bases, and 14 bases lay in between. The CDR3 spans 15 residues. Germline loops: CDR1 MNHEY, CDR2 SVGAGI.

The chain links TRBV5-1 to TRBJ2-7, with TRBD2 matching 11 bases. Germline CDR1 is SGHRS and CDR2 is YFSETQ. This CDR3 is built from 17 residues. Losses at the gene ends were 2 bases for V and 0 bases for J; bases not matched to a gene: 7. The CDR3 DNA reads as TGCGCCAGCAGCTTTTTCGGGACTAGCGGATACTCCTACGAGCAGTACTTC. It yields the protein CASSFFGTSGYSYEQYF.

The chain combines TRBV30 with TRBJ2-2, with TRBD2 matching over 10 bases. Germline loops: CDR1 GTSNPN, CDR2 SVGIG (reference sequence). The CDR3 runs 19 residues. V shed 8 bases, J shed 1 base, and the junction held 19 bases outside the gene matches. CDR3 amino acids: CARKGSGGARPRNTGELFF. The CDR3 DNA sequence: TGTGCCCGGAAGGGGAGCGGGGGGGCTCGGCCCAGGAACACCGGGGAGCTGTTTTTT.

The CDR3 coding sequence is TGCAGCGCGGGGACAGGGGCTACTAACACCGGGGAGCTGTTTTTT. Protein: CSAGTGATNTGELFF. V gene TRBV29-1 combines with J gene TRBJ2-2; 10 nucleotides match TRBD1. J lost 2 bases, V lost 7 bases, and 7 bases had no gene match. The germline gives CDR1 SQVTM, CDR2 ANQGSEA. The CDR3 is 15 residues long.

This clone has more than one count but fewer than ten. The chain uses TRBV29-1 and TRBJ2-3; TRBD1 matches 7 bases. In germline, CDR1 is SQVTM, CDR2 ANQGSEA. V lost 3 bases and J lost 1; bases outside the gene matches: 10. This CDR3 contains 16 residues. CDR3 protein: CSVEGGRGLGTDTQYF. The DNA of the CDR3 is TGCAGCGTTGAGGGCGGCAGGGGGTTGGGCACAGATACGCAGTATTTT.

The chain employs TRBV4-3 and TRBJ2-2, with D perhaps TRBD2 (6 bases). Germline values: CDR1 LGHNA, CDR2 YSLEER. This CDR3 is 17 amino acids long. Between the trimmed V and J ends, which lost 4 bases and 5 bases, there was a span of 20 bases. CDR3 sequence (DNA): TGCGCCAGCAGCCGTCTCATTCCCGGGAGATGGACCGGGGAGCTGTTTTTT. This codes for CASSRLIPGRWTGELFF.

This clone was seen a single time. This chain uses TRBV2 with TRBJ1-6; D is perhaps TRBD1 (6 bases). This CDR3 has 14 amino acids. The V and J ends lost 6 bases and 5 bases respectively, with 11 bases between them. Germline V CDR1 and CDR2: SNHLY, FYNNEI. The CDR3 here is CASSGAGDNSPLHF. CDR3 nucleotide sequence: TGTGCCAGCAGCGGAGCAGGGGATAATTCACCCCTCCACTTT.

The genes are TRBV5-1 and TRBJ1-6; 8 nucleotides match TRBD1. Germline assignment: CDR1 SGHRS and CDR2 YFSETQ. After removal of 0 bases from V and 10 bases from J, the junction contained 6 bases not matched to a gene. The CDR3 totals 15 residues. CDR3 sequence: CASSLEAGGSSPLHF. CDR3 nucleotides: TGCGCCAGCAGCTTGGAGGCAGGGGGCAGCTCACCCCTCCACTTT.

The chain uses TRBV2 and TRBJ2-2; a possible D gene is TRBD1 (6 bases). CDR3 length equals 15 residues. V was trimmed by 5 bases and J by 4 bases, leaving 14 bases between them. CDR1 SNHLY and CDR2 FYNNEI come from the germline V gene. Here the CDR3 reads CASSLQGLGTGELFF. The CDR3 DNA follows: TGTGCCAGCAGTCTACAGGGTTTAGGCACCGGGGAGCTGTTTTTT.

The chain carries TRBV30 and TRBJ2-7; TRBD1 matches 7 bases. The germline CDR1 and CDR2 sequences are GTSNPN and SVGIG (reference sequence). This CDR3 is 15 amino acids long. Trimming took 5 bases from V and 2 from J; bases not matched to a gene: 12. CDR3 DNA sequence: TGTGCCTGGGCACTTAAGGGACAGACTCCCTACGAGCAGTACTTC. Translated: CAWALKGQTPYEQYF.